The source of this T cell receptor beta chain is a study of shared clonotypes between healthy human individuals. Whole-study context: With ages of 18 to 49, the donors were a couple of women and a few men.

This CDR3 comprises 12 residues. V was trimmed by 5 bases and J by 13 bases, leaving 17 bases between them. Germline assignment: CDR1 SGHTA and CDR2 FQGTGA. Whole-study results and caveats: At large depth, rarefaction still showed sorted-subset sequencing to be incomplete. Tissue TCR repertoires likely differ from these blood-only repertoires.

This clone was seen just once. Its antigen is unknown. Sequencing used immunoSEQ multiplex PCR; TCRdb keeps in-frame clones, though not all of them. The data hold about 1,500,000 clones, with around 97% observed a single time. The receptor comes from a man aged 25 to 40 in good health. This rearrangement joins TRBV7-3 to TRBJ1-2, with a possible D match to TRBD1 (6 bases). The specimen was naive CD4+ T cells sorted from blood. The subset: CD45RA+ positively selected. CDR3 sequence reads: CASSRPGAPGTF. The CDR3 coding sequence is TGTGCCAGCAGCCGTCCGGGGGCGCCCGGCACCTTC.